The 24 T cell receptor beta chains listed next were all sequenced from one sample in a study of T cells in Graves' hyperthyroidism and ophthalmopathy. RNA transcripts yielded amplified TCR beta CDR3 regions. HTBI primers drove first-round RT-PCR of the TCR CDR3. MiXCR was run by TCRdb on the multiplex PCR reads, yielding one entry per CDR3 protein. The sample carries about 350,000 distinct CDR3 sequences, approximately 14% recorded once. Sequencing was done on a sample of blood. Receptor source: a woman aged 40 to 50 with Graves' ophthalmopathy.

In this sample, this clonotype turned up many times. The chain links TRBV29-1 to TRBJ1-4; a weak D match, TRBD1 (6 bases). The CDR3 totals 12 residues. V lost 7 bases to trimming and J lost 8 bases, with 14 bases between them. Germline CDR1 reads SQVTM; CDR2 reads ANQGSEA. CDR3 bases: TGCAGCGGAGGACAGCAACGGGAAAAACTGTTTTTT. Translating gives CSGGQQREKLFF.

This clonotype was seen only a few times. The CDR3 here is CASSTDTFRSNQPQHF. CDR3 bases: TGTGCCAGTAGTACCGACACCTTTCGGTCCAATCAGCCCCAGCATTTT. This chain connects TRBV19 to TRBJ1-5; unclear D gene. The ends were cut back, 4 bases at V and 3 bases at J, with 16 bases in the middle. This CDR3 is built from 16 residues. Germline V gives CDR1 LNHDA, CDR2 SQIVND (reference sequence).

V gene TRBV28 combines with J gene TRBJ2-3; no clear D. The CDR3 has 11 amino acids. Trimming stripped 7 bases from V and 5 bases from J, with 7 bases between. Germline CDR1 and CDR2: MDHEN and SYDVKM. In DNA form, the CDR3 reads TGTGCCAGCACTATAGAAGATACGCAGTATTTT. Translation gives CASTIEDTQYF.

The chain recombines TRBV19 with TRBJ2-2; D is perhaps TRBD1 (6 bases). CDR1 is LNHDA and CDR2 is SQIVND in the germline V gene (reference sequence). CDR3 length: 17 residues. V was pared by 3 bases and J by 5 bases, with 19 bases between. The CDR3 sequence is CASSIPLVTGRTGELFF. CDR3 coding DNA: TGTGCCAGTAGTATCCCTCTAGTTACAGGGCGAACCGGGGAGCTGTTTTTT.

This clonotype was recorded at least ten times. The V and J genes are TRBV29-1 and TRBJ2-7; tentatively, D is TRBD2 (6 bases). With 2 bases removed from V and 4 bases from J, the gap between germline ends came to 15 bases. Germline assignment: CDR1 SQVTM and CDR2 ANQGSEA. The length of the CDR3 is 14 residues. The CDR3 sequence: CSVEIPGVMYEQYF. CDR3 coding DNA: TGCAGCGTTGAAATACCGGGAGTAATGTACGAGCAGTACTTC.

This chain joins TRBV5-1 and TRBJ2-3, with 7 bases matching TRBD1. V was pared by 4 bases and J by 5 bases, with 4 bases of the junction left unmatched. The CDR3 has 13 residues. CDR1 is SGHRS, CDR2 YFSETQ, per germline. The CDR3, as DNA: TGCGCCAGCAGCAGGGGGCAGGGAGATACGCAGTATTTT. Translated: CASSRGQGDTQYF.

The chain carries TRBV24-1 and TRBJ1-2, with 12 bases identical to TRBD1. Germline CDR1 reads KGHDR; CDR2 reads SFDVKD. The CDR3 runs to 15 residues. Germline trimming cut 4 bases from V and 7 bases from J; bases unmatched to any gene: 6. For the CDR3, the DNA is TGTGCCACCAGTGAACCGGGACAGGGGGCGGGTGGCTACACCTTC. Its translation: CATSEPGQGAGGYTF.

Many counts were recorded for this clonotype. The CDR3: CASSLVSTEAFF. The CDR3 DNA reads as TGTGCCAGCAGTTTGGTATCCACTGAAGCTTTCTTT. The rearrangement links TRBV28 to TRBJ1-1, with D unresolved. Looked up from germline, CDR1 is MDHEN and CDR2 is SYDVKM. Trimming stripped 3 bases from V and 4 bases from J, with 6 bases between. The CDR3 has 12 amino acids.

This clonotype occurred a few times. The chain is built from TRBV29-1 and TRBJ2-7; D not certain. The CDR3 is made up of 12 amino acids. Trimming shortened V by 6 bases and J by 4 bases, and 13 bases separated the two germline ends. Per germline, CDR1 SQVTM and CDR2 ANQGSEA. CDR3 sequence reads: CSVSLNWYEQYF. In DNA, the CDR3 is TGCAGCGTATCACTAAACTGGTACGAGCAGTACTTC.

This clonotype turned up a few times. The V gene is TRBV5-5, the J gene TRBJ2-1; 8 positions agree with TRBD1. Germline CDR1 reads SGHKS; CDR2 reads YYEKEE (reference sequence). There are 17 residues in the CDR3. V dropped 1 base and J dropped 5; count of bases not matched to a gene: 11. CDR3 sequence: CASSLQAPGQANNEQFF. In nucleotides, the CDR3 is TGTGCCAGCAGCTTGCAAGCTCCGGGACAGGCGAACAATGAGCAGTTCTTC. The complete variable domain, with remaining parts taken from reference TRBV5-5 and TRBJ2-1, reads DAGVTQSPTHLIKTRGQQVTLRCSPISGHKSVSWYQQVLGQGPQFIFQYYEKEERGRGNFPDRFSARQFPNYSSELNVNALLLGDSALYLCASSLQAPGQANNEQFFGPGTRLTVL.

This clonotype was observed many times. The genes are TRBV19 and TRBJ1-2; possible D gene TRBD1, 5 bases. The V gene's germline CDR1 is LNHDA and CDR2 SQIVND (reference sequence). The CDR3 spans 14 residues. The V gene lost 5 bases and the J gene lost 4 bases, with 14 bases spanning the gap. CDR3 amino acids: CASSARAGAYGYTF. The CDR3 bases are TGTGCCAGTAGTGCCAGGGCGGGCGCCTATGGCTACACCTTC.

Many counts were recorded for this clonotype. The CDR3 region has the DNA TGTGCCAGCAGTCCTCTGGGCAATCGCTCACCCCTCCACTTT. It yields the protein CASSPLGNRSPLHF. The chain joins TRBV12-3 or TRBV12-4 to TRBJ1-6, with D hard to call. The CDR3 contains 14 residues. With 5 bases removed from V and 10 bases from J, the gap between germline ends came to 15 bases.

CDR3 in amino acids: CASSLTGGDQPQHF. For the CDR3, the DNA is TGTGCCAGCAGCTTGACAGGGGGCGATCAGCCCCAGCATTTT. V gene TRBV7-8 combines with J gene TRBJ1-5; 10 positions match TRBD1. This CDR3 is built from 14 residues. V lost 3 bases, J lost 5 bases, and 1 base stayed unmatched. The germline V gene has CDR1 SGHVS and CDR2 FQNEAQ.

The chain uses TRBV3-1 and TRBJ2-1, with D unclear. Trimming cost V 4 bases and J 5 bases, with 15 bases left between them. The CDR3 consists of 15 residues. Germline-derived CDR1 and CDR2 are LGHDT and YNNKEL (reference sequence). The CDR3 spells CASSRNRRADNEQFF. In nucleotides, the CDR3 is TGTGCCAGCAGCCGGAACAGACGGGCAGACAATGAGCAGTTCTTC.

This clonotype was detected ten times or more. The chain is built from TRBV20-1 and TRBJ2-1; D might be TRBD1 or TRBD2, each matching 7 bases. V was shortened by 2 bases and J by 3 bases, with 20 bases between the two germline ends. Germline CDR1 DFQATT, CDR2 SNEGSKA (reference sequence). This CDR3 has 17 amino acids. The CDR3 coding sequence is TGCAGTGCTAGACCCGAAAGACAGGGACTATACTACAATGAGCAGTTCTTC. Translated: CSARPERQGLYYNEQFF.

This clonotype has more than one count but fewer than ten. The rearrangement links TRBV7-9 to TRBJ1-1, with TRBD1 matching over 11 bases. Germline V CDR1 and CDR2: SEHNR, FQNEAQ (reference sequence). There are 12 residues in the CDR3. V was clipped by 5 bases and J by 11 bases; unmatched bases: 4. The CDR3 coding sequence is TGTGCCAGCAGCAGGACAGGGGGCTTGGCTTTCTTT. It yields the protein CASSRTGGLAFF. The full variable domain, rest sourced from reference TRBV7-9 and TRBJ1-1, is DTGVSQNPRHKITKRGQNVTFRCDPISEHNRLYWYRQTLGQGPEFLTYFQNEAQLEKSRLLSDRFSAERPKGSFSTLEIQRTEQGDSAMYLCASSRTGGLAFFGQGTRLTVV.

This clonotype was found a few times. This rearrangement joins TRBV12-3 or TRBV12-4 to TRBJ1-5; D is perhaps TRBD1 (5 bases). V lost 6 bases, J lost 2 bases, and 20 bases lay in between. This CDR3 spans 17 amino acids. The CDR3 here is CASSTGGFGLGNQPQHF. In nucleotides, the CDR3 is TGTGCCAGCAGCACGGGGGGTTTTGGGTTGGGCAATCAGCCCCAGCATTTT.

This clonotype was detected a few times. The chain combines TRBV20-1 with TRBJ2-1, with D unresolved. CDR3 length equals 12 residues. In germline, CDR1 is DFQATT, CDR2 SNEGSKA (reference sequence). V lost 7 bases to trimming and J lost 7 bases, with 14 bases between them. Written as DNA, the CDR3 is TGCAGTGGCTCCCAGGTATCGAATGAGCAGTTCTTC. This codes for CSGSQVSNEQFF.

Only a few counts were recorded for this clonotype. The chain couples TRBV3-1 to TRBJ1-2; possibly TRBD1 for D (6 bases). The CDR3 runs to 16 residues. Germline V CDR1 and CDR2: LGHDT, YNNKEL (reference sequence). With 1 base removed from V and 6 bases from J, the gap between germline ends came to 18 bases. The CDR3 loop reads CASSQGGTGFQNGYTF. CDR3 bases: TGTGCCAGCAGCCAAGGGGGTACAGGGTTTCAGAATGGCTACACCTTC.

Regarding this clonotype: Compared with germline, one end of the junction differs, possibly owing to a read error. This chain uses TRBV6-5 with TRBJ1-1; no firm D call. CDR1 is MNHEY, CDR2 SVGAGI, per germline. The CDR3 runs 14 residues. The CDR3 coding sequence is TGTGCCAGCAATTACTCAAGGGCGGGGTACGAAGCTTTCTTT. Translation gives CASNYSRAGYEAFF.

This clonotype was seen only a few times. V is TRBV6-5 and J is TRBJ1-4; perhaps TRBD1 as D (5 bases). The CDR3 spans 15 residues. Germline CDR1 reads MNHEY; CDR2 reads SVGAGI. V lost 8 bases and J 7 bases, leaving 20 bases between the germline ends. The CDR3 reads CASPYLGGVGEKLFF. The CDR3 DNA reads TGTGCCAGCCCTTACCTGGGGGGGGTGGGTGAAAAACTGTTTTTT.

CDR3 nucleotide sequence: TGTGCCGGAATCCCGGGACAGGGGGCTTCTAACTATGGCTACACCTTC. Translation: CAGIPGQGASNYGYTF. The rearrangement joins TRBV30 to TRBJ1-2; 12 bases fit TRBD1. V was pared by 8 bases and J by 0 bases, with 10 bases of the junction left unmatched. The CDR3 has 16 amino acids. Germline V gives CDR1 GTSNPN, CDR2 SVGIG (reference sequence).

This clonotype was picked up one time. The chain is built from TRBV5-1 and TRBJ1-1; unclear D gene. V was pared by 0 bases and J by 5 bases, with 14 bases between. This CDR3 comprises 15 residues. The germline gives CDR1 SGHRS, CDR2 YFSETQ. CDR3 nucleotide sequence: TGCGCCAGCAGCTTGGGCGACCCGTTGGAAACTGAAGCTTTCTTT. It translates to CASSLGDPLETEAFF.

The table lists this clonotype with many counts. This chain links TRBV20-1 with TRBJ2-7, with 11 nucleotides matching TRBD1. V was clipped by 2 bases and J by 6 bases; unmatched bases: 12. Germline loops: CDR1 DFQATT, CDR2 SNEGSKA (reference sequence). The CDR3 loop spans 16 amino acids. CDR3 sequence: CSARSVGGTGGGEQYF. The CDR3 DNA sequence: TGCAGTGCTAGATCGGTGGGGGGGACAGGGGGAGGCGAGCAGTACTTC.